This is a list of T cell receptor beta chains from one sample in a study of shared clonotypes between healthy human individuals. TCRdb's table, derived via immunoSEQ multiplex PCR, lists solely in-frame clones and lacks some. The sample yields 2 million to 2.5 million clones, 85% to 95% seen once. Input material: naive CD4+ T cells from PBMCs. Receptor source: a man between 18 and 29 years old in good health. Some clones in this sample may be carry-over from other donors' samples. CDR3s include the opening cysteine and the closing phenylalanine or tryptophan. The D gene is left open where the match is weak. The size field is filled for only some rows; it gives once, few, many or a size class.

v_gene: TRBV28; j_gene: TRBJ2-7; abundance: -; d_gene: TRBD1; CDR3nt: TGTGCCAGCAGCATTCCGGGACAGGGAGGGAACGGCGAGCAGTACTTC; CDR3aa: CASSIPGQGGNGEQYF
v_gene: TRBV5-4; j_gene: TRBJ2-3; abundance: once; d_gene: TRBD2; CDR3nt: TGTGCCAGCAGCGAGGGGACTAGCGGAAGCACAGATACGCAGTATTTT; CDR3aa: CASSEGTSGSTDTQYF
v_gene: TRBV7-2; j_gene: TRBJ1-1; abundance: -; d_gene: -; CDR3nt: TGTGCCAGCAGCTGGTTGTCTGAAGCTTTCTTT; CDR3aa: CASSWLSEAFF
v_gene: TRBV28; j_gene: TRBJ2-1; abundance: -; d_gene: TRBD2; CDR3nt: TGTGCCAGCAACAACAAGGCGGGGGAAAGCGGGAGCTCGGGTGAGCAGTTCTTC; CDR3aa: CASNNKAGESGSSGEQFF
v_gene: TRBV18; j_gene: TRBJ1-4; abundance: -; d_gene: -; CDR3nt: TGTGCCAGCTCACCAATCGGGGTGGCTAATGAAAAACTGTTTTTT; CDR3aa: CASSPIGVANEKLFF
v_gene: TRBV28; j_gene: TRBJ1-1; abundance: -; d_gene: TRBD1; CDR3nt: TGTGCCAGCATTGGGACAGCCACTGAAGCTTTCTTT; CDR3aa: CASIGTATEAFF
v_gene: TRBV2; j_gene: TRBJ1-2; abundance: once; d_gene: -; CDR3nt: TGTGCCAGCAGTTATCAGGGACCCCTTTGGGATGGCTACACCTTC; CDR3aa: CASSYQGPLWDGYTF
v_gene: TRBV9; j_gene: TRBJ2-7; abundance: -; d_gene: -; CDR3nt: TGTGCCAGCAGCGCGAGTCCGGGGGAGAGGAACGAGCAGTACTTC; CDR3aa: CASSASPGERNEQYF
v_gene: TRBV6-1; j_gene: TRBJ2-3; abundance: -; d_gene: -; CDR3nt: TGTGCCAGCAGGCGAGAGGCAGCCGTATTTGATACGCAGTATTTT; CDR3aa: CASRREAAVFDTQYF
v_gene: TRBV25-1; j_gene: TRBJ1-1; abundance: -; d_gene: -; CDR3nt: TGTGCCAGCAGTGCGTCTACGGAGGGGGCTGAAGCTTTCTTT; CDR3aa: CASSASTEGAEAFF
v_gene: TRBV27; j_gene: TRBJ1-1; abundance: -; d_gene: TRBD1; CDR3nt: TGTGCCAGCAGGTCAAGGACAGGGGCTACCTACACTGAAGCTTTCTTT; CDR3aa: CASRSRTGATYTEAFF
v_gene: TRBV5-5; j_gene: TRBJ1-5; abundance: once; d_gene: -; CDR3nt: TGTGCCAGCAGCTTGGCTTGGAATCAGCCCCAGCATTTT; CDR3aa: CASSLAWNQPQHF
v_gene: TRBV6-1; j_gene: TRBJ1-1; abundance: -; d_gene: -; CDR3nt: TGTGCCAGCAGTGAGACCAGGGATAACACTGAAGCTTTCTTT; CDR3aa: CASSETRDNTEAFF
v_gene: TRBV5-4; j_gene: TRBJ2-7; abundance: -; d_gene: -; CDR3nt: TGTGCCAGCAGTTCCGGACAGAAAAAACCCTACGAGCAGTACTTC; CDR3aa: CASSSGQKKPYEQYF
v_gene: TRBV5-1; j_gene: TRBJ2-5; abundance: -; d_gene: -; CDR3nt: TGCGCCAGCAGCCCGGGACAACCGCGAGAGACCCAGTACTTC; CDR3aa: CASSPGQPRETQYF
v_gene: TRBV9; j_gene: TRBJ2-6; abundance: -; d_gene: -; CDR3nt: TGTGCCAGCAGCTCTGCTGGGTCCGGGGCCAACGTCCTGACTTTC; CDR3aa: CASSSAGSGANVLTF
v_gene: TRBV7-2; j_gene: TRBJ2-7; abundance: -; d_gene: -; CDR3nt: TGTGCCAGCAGCTTCGACAGCAGGATCTACGAGCAGTACTTC; CDR3aa: CASSFDSRIYEQYF
v_gene: TRBV25-1; j_gene: TRBJ1-3; abundance: few; d_gene: -; CDR3nt: TGTGCCAGCAGGGGGGAAGAGGGCAGGGGAAACACCATATATTTT; CDR3aa: CASRGEEGRGNTIYF
v_gene: TRBV7-3; j_gene: TRBJ2-1; abundance: -; d_gene: TRBD2; CDR3nt: TGTGCCAGTGGGTTTAGCGGGAGTAGGAATGAGCAGTTCTTC; CDR3aa: CASGFSGSRNEQFF
v_gene: TRBV5-1; j_gene: TRBJ2-3; abundance: once; d_gene: -; CDR3nt: TGCGCCAGCAGCTTGGATAGGACAGATACGCAGTATTTT; CDR3aa: CASSLDRTDTQYF
v_gene: TRBV18; j_gene: TRBJ2-2; abundance: -; d_gene: TRBD2; CDR3nt: TGTGCCAGCTCACCTTACTCGGCTAGCGGGGATGCGAACACCGGGGAGCTGTTTTTT; CDR3aa: CASSPYSASGDANTGELFF
v_gene: TRBV7-2; j_gene: TRBJ1-5; abundance: -; d_gene: -; CDR3nt: TGTGCCAGCAGCTTAGAAGGCGGGCGTCAGCCCCAGCATTTT; CDR3aa: CASSLEGGRQPQHF
v_gene: TRBV27; j_gene: TRBJ1-5; abundance: -; d_gene: TRBD1; CDR3nt: TGTGCCAGCAGTCCCAGACAGGGGCTAGGGAATCAGCCCCAGCATTTT; CDR3aa: CASSPRQGLGNQPQHF
v_gene: TRBV7-3; j_gene: TRBJ2-3; abundance: once; d_gene: TRBD2; CDR3nt: TGTGCCAGCAGCTTAACTGGACTAGCGGGAGTGTTCGGGCCAGATACGCAGTATTTT; CDR3aa: CASSLTGLAGVFGPDTQYF
v_gene: TRBV5-6; j_gene: TRBJ2-6; abundance: -; d_gene: -; CDR3nt: TGTGCCAGCAGCAATATGGCAGGGAGGTCTGGGGCCAACGTCCTGACTTTC; CDR3aa: CASSNMAGRSGANVLTF
v_gene: TRBV2; j_gene: TRBJ1-2; abundance: -; d_gene: -; CDR3nt: TGTGCCAGCAACCATGGGGGGTCTAACTATGGCTACACCTTC; CDR3aa: CASNHGGSNYGYTF
v_gene: TRBV12-5; j_gene: TRBJ2-7; abundance: -; d_gene: -; CDR3nt: TGTGCTAGTGGTTTGTTTTCCGGGGGACCCTACGAGCAGTACTTC; CDR3aa: CASGLFSGGPYEQYF
v_gene: TRBV7-7; j_gene: TRBJ2-1; abundance: -; d_gene: TRBD2; CDR3nt: TGTGCCAGCAGCATAAACTCCGGGACTAGCCCTAATGAGCAGTTCTTC; CDR3aa: CASSINSGTSPNEQFF
v_gene: TRBV7-3; j_gene: TRBJ2-7; abundance: -; d_gene: -; CDR3nt: TGTGCCAGCAGCTTATTTGGACAGCTTCTCTCCTACGAGCAGTACTTC; CDR3aa: CASSLFGQLLSYEQYF
v_gene: TRBV6-1; j_gene: TRBJ1-2; abundance: -; d_gene: -; CDR3nt: TGTGCCAGCAGTTCCGGGACCTTCTATGGCTACACCTTC; CDR3aa: CASSSGTFYGYTF
v_gene: TRBV28; j_gene: TRBJ1-1; abundance: few; d_gene: -; CDR3nt: TGTGCCAGCAGTTTAGGGCCGACGAACACTGAAGCTTTCTTT; CDR3aa: CASSLGPTNTEAFF
v_gene: TRBV2; j_gene: TRBJ2-3; abundance: -; d_gene: TRBD2; CDR3nt: TGTGCCAGCAGTGCAGGACTAGCGGGGTTAGATACGCAGTATTTT; CDR3aa: CASSAGLAGLDTQYF
v_gene: TRBV2; j_gene: TRBJ1-2; abundance: -; d_gene: -; CDR3nt: TGTGCCAGCACATCGACAGGCTATGGCTACACCTTC; CDR3aa: CASTSTGYGYTF
v_gene: TRBV5-1; j_gene: TRBJ1-4; abundance: -; d_gene: TRBD1; CDR3nt: TGCGCCAGCAGCTCGTTGACAGGGGAGGGTGAAAAACTGTTTTTT; CDR3aa: CASSSLTGEGEKLFF
v_gene: TRBV27; j_gene: TRBJ2-5; abundance: -; d_gene: TRBD2; CDR3nt: TGTGCCAGCAGTGAACTTAGCGGGCCGGATTTCCAAGAGACCCAGTACTTC; CDR3aa: CASSELSGPDFQETQYF
v_gene: TRBV6-5; j_gene: TRBJ2-2; abundance: -; d_gene: TRBD1; CDR3nt: TGTGCCAGCAGAATGGGACAGTACACCGGGGAGCTGTTTTTT; CDR3aa: CASRMGQYTGELFF
v_gene: TRBV5-1; j_gene: TRBJ2-3; abundance: -; d_gene: -; CDR3nt: TGCGCCAGCAGCTTACCCACCGGGGCGAGCACAGATACGCAGTATTTT; CDR3aa: CASSLPTGASTDTQYF
v_gene: TRBV5-4; j_gene: TRBJ2-1; abundance: -; d_gene: TRBD2; CDR3nt: TGTGCCAGCAGCTTGCCGGGCGGGAGGGCCGTCGGTGAGCAGTTCTTC; CDR3aa: CASSLPGGRAVGEQFF
v_gene: TRBV14; j_gene: TRBJ1-4; abundance: once; d_gene: TRBD1; CDR3nt: TGTGCCAGCAGCCAGCGCGACAGGGGCGCGGTGGAAAAACTGTTTTTT; CDR3aa: CASSQRDRGAVEKLFF
v_gene: TRBV28; j_gene: TRBJ1-4; abundance: -; d_gene: TRBD1; CDR3nt: TGTGCCAGCAGGGCCGGGACAGGGGATGAAAAACTGTTTTTT; CDR3aa: CASRAGTGDEKLFF
v_gene: TRBV9; j_gene: TRBJ2-7; abundance: -; d_gene: -; CDR3nt: TGTGCCAGCAGCCCCGGGACCGCCCCCTACGAGCAGTACTTC; CDR3aa: CASSPGTAPYEQYF
v_gene: TRBV18; j_gene: TRBJ2-1; abundance: -; d_gene: TRBD2; CDR3nt: TGTGCCAGCTCACCACGAGGGACTAGCGGGAGGGCCGACGTCGATGAGCAGTTCTTC; CDR3aa: CASSPRGTSGRADVDEQFF